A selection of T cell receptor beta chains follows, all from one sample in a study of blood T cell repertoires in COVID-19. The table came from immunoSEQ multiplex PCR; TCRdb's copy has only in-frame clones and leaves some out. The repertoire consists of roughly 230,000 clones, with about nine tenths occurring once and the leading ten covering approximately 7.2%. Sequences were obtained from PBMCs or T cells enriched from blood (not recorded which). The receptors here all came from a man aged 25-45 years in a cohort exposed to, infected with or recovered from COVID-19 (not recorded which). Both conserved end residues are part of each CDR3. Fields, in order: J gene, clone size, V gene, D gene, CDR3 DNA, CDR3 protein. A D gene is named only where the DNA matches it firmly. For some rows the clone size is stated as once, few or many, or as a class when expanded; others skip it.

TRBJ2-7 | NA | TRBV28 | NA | TGTGCCAGCAGTTTCCGTCCCTACGAGCAGTACTTC | CASSFRPYEQYF
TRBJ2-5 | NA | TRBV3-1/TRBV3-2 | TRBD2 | TGTGCCAGCAGCCAAGCGACTAGCGGACAAGAGACCCAGTACTTC | CASSQATSGQETQYF
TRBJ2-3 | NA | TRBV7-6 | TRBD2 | TGTGCCAGCAGCTTAGACGCAAGGACTAGCGGGAATCGGGATACGCAGTATTTT | CASSLDARTSGNRDTQYF
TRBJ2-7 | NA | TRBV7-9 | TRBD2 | TGTGCCAGCAGCTTAAGCGAGCGGGGCGAAGGTGAGCAGTACTTC | CASSLSERGEGEQYF
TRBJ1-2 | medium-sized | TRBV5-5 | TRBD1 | TGTGCCAGCAGCTTTCCAGGGACAGGTGGCTACACCTTC | CASSFPGTGGYTF
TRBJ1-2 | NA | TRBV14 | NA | TGTGCCAGCAGCCAAGCACTCTATGGCTACACCTTC | CASSQALYGYTF
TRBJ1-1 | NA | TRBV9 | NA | TGTGCCAGCAGCGTAGGAGGAAGCACTGAAGCTTTCTTT | CASSVGGSTEAFF
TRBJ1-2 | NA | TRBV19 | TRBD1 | TGTGCCAGTAGTTTTTTTGGACAGGGCAAAGGCTACACCTTC | CASSFFGQGKGYTF
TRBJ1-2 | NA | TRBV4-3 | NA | TGCGCCAGCAGCCAAGAGTCGACTGCTACCTATGGCTACACCTTC | CASSQESTATYGYTF
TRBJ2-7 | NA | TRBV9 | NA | TGTGCCAGCAGCGTAGCCCCAGCGGGGACACCCGACTACGAGCAGTACTTC | CASSVAPAGTPDYEQYF
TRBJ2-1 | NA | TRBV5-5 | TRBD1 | TGTGCCAGCAGTCTCCGGGACAGGGGAGGCAATGAGCAGTTCTTC | CASSLRDRGGNEQFF
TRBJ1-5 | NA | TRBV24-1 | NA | TGTGCCACCAGTGATACCACACGGGGGGGTAGGCCCCAGCATTTT | CATSDTTRGGRPQHF
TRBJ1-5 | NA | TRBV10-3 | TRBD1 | TGTGCCATCAGTGGACAGGGGGCTCAGCCCCAGCATTTT | CAISGQGAQPQHF
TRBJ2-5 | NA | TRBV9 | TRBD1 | TGTGCCAGCAGCGACCGACAGGGGTACCAAGAGACCCAGTACTTC | CASSDRQGYQETQYF
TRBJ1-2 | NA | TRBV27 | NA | TGTGCCAGCAGTTTAGGAGGGATCTTTGGCTACACCTTC | CASSLGGIFGYTF
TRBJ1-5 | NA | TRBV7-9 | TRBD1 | TGTGCCAGCAGCTCTGGACAGGGGGTTCAGCCCCAGCATTTT | CASSSGQGVQPQHF
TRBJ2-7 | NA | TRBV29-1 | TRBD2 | TGCAGCGTACAAAAACTAGCGGGTCTTTCCTACGAGCAGTACTTC | CSVQKLAGLSYEQYF
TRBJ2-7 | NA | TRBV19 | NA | TGTGCCAGTACCTCCAGGGACTACGAGCAGTACTTC | CASTSRDYEQYF
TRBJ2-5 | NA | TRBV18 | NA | TGTGCCAGCTCACTAAATCAAGAGACCCAGTACTTC | CASSLNQETQYF
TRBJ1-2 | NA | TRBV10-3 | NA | TGTGCCATCAGGGGGCCGAACGGAGATGGCTACACCTTC | CAIRGPNGDGYTF
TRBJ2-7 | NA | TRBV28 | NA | TGTGCCAGCGTACCTACAGCAGCCTACGAGCAGTACTTC | CASVPTAAYEQYF
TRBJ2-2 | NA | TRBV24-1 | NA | TGTGCCACCAGTGCCCGGGGAGCGGAAAACACCGGGGAGCTGTTTTTT | CATSARGAENTGELFF
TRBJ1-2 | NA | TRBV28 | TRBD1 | TGTGCCAGCAGTTTACCTGACGTGACAGGGGGCCCTTGGTATGGCTACACCTTC | CASSLPDVTGGPWYGYTF
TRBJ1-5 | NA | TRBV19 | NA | TGTGCCAGCGGTGGAGTCGGCGGGTTTAATCAGCCCCAGCATTTT | CASGGVGGFNQPQHF
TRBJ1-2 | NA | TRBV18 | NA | TGTGCCAGCTCACCTGGACAAAACTATGGCTACACCTTC | CASSPGQNYGYTF
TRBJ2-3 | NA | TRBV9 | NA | TGTGCCAGCAAAGAAGCGGGTGGCACAGATACGCAGTATTTT | CASKEAGGTDTQYF
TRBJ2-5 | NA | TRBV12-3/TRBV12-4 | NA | TGTGCCAGCAGTTTAGCGGGAGTGGAGACCCAGTACTTC | CASSLAGVETQYF
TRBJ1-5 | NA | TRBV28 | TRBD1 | TGTGCCAGCAGTTTACTAAGGACAGGGGGAAGTCAGCCCCAGCATTTT | CASSLLRTGGSQPQHF
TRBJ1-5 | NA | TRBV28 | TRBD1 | TGTGCCAGCAGTTTAGGGACAGGAACTTATAGCAATCAGCCCCAGCATTTT | CASSLGTGTYSNQPQHF
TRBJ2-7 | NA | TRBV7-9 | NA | TGTGCCAGCAGCTCAAAACTCTCCTACGAGCAGTACTTC | CASSSKLSYEQYF
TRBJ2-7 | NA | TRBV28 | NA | TGTGCCAGCAGTTATAGCGGTAGCTCCTACGAGCAGTACTTC | CASSYSGSSYEQYF
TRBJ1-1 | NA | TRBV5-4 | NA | TGTGCCAGCAGCTCCGGACAGAACACTGAAGCTTTCTTT | CASSSGQNTEAFF